What follows are 20 T cell receptor beta chains derived from one specimen sequenced in a study of cytomegalovirus exposure and HLA in healthy donors. The PCR had 60 Vbeta and 13 Jbeta primers. The table came from immunoSEQ multiplex PCR; TCRdb's copy has only in-frame clones and leaves some out. The sample holds roughly 170,000 clones, 77% seen once. The source material was PBMCs. The receptors stem from a woman aged 25 to 45 in good health and CMV-seronegative.

The chain couples TRBV30 to TRBJ1-2, with 9 nucleotides matching TRBD1. Germline loops: CDR1 GTSNPN, CDR2 SVGIG (reference sequence). V dropped 4 bases and J dropped 6; count of bases not matched to a gene: 9. This CDR3 has 14 residues. CDR3 protein: CAWTTGTGKDGYTF. For the CDR3, the DNA is TGTGCCTGGACCACCGGGACAGGGAAAGATGGCTACACCTTC.

V and J are TRBV27 and TRBJ2-7, with a tentative D call TRBD2 (5 bases). Germline V CDR1 and CDR2: MNHEY, SMNVEV (reference sequence). The CDR3 is made up of 15 amino acids. Trimming took off 0 bases at V and 5 bases at J, with 14 bases between the two ends. The chain's CDR3 is CASSLSPMVAHEQYF. CDR3 sequence (DNA): TGTGCCAGCAGTTTATCCCCCATGGTAGCGCACGAGCAGTACTTC.

The V gene is TRBV4-3, the J gene TRBJ2-1, with a possible D match to TRBD2 (6 bases). Trimming removed 0 bases from V and 10 bases from J, with 13 bases in between. The CDR3 extends over 14 amino acids. Germline assignment: CDR1 LGHNA and CDR2 YSLEER. The CDR3 DNA reads TGCGCCAGCAGCCAAGATCGGGCTAGCGCCGAGCAGTTCTTC. Translation: CASSQDRASAEQFF.

The gene calls are TRBV30 and TRBJ2-7, with 9 bases matching TRBD1. The CDR3 sequence is 12 residues long. The germline V gene encodes CDR1 GTSNPN and CDR2 SVGIG (reference sequence). J was trimmed by 3 bases and V by 8 bases; bases with no gene match: 5. The CDR3 region is CALGTGFYEQYF. In DNA form, the CDR3 reads TGTGCCCTTGGGACAGGGTTCTACGAGCAGTACTTC.

This chain links TRBV7-3 with TRBJ2-1; 9 bases map to TRBD2. J lost 4 bases, V lost 2 bases, and 3 bases had no gene match. Germline CDR1 SGHTA, CDR2 FQGTGA. This CDR3 region has 15 residues. In DNA, the CDR3 is TGTGCCAGCAGCTTACAGCTAGCGGGGTACAATGAGCAGTTCTTC. It specifies CASSLQLAGYNEQFF.

V is TRBV14 and J is TRBJ2-1; D is unclear. There are 16 residues in the CDR3. The ends were cut back, 0 bases at V and 3 bases at J, with 12 bases in the middle. CDR1 is SGHDN, CDR2 FVKESK, per germline. CDR3 in DNA: TGTGCCAGCAGCCAAGATTTTGGTAGTAGCTACAATGAGCAGTTCTTC. It specifies CASSQDFGSSYNEQFF.

The CDR3 sequence: CASSPGLAGGLGYEQYF. CDR3 sequence (DNA): TGTGCCAGCTCACCCGGACTAGCGGGGGGTTTGGGCTACGAGCAGTACTTC. This chain joins TRBV18 and TRBJ2-7, with TRBD2 matching over 14 bases. V lost 3 bases, J lost 3 bases, and 7 bases stayed unmatched. The CDR3 length is 17 residues. Germline lookup yields CDR1 KGHSH and CDR2 LQKENI.

The V gene is TRBV30, the J gene TRBJ1-1, with no clear D. The germline CDR1 and CDR2 sequences are GTSNPN and SVGIG (reference sequence). The CDR3 has 13 residues. Between the trimmed V and J ends, which lost 4 bases and 5 bases, there was a span of 14 bases. This CDR3 reads CAWIPTSGTEAFF. The CDR3 nucleotides read TGTGCCTGGATCCCGACGAGCGGGACTGAAGCTTTCTTT.

The genes are TRBV28 and TRBJ1-2, with 8 bases that match TRBD1. CDR3 length equals 16 residues. Trimming removed 1 base from V and 4 bases from J; junction bases left unmatched: 8. The V gene's germline CDR1 is MDHEN and CDR2 SYDVKM. CDR3 residues: CASSLFPGGEGYGYTF. The CDR3 nucleotides are TGTGCCAGCAGTTTATTCCCAGGGGGCGAGGGCTATGGCTACACCTTC.

The chain recombines TRBV5-6 with TRBJ2-5; TRBD1 matches 9 bases. The germline gives CDR1 SGHDT, CDR2 YYEEEE. With V trimmed by 3 bases and J by 2 bases, 5 bases remained unmatched. The CDR3 totals 15 residues. The DNA for the CDR3 is TGTGCCAGCAGCTCGGACAGGGGTTTACAAGAGACCCAGTACTTC. Translating gives CASSSDRGLQETQYF.

Only a few counts were recorded for this clone. The rearrangement joins TRBV5-6 to TRBJ2-3, with 8 nucleotides matching TRBD1. Germline V gene lookup returns CDR1 SGHDT and CDR2 YYEEEE. With V trimmed by 3 bases and J by 3 bases, 6 bases remained unmatched. The CDR3 contains 15 residues. The CDR3 bases are TGTGCCAGCAGCTCCCCAGGGGGCGGGACAGATACGCAGTATTTT. Translated, it gives CASSSPGGGTDTQYF.

This clone was observed a handful of times. Compared with germline, one end of the junction differs, possibly owing to a read error. This rearrangement joins TRBV7-7 to TRBJ1-2; D gene uncertain. The CDR3 loop spans 16 amino acids. Looked up from germline, CDR1 is SSHAT and CDR2 is FNYEAQ (reference sequence). The CDR3 coding sequence is TGTGCTAGCAGCCCGAACCTGGGGTCTCCCCCGGGAGGCTACACCTTC. This codes for CASSPNLGSPPGGYTF.

This chain links TRBV4-2 with TRBJ2-7; 8 positions agree with TRBD1. V trimming: 2 bases; J trimming: 6 bases; junction bases outside the gene matches: 6. The CDR3 sequence is 14 residues long. Looked up from germline, CDR1 is LGHNA and CDR2 is YNFKEQ. CDR3 nucleotides: TGTGCCAGCAGCCAAACCCGGACAGGGAGCGAGCAGTACTTC. Its translation: CASSQTRTGSEQYF.

This chain joins TRBV7-9 and TRBJ2-7; possibly TRBD1 for D (5 bases). The CDR3 has 15 residues. V gave up 3 bases and J gave up 0 bases, with 12 bases separating them. Germline CDR1 is SEHNR and CDR2 is FQNEAQ (reference sequence). CDR3 sequence reads: CASSFGHDSSYEQYF. In DNA, the CDR3 is TGTGCCAGCAGCTTTGGACACGACAGCTCCTACGAGCAGTACTTC.

V is TRBV29-1 and J is TRBJ1-1, with 10 bases aligning to TRBD1. V dropped 8 bases and J dropped 5; count of bases not matched to a gene: 5. From germline, CDR1 is SQVTM and CDR2 ANQGSEA. This CDR3 is built from 12 residues. The CDR3 reads CSFRQGATEAFF. The CDR3 region has the DNA TGCAGCTTCAGACAGGGGGCGACTGAAGCTTTCTTT.

The table lists this clone with a count of one. This chain uses TRBV27 with TRBJ2-7; 7 bases are a match to TRBD1. The germline CDR1 and CDR2 sequences are MNHEY and SMNVEV (reference sequence). V trimming: 6 bases; J trimming: 5 bases; junction bases outside the gene matches: 10. There are 14 residues in the CDR3. This CDR3 reads CASRESDRANEQYF. The CDR3 coding sequence is TGTGCCAGCAGGGAATCAGACAGGGCCAACGAGCAGTACTTC.

This clone has only one observation. The V gene is TRBV7-3, the J gene TRBJ2-7; a possible D gene is TRBD2 (6 bases). CDR3 size: 15 residues. The germline gives CDR1 SGHTA, CDR2 FQGTGA. The ends were cut back, 2 bases at V and 1 base at J, with 12 bases in the middle. The CDR3 is CASSLDAGRSYEQYF. The CDR3 coding sequence is TGTGCCAGCAGCTTAGATGCGGGACGGTCCTACGAGCAGTACTTC.

V is TRBV15 and J is TRBJ2-2; 7 bases agree with TRBD1. This CDR3 has 15 residues. Trimming took 0 bases from V and 6 from J; bases not matched to a gene: 4. Germline values: CDR1 LNHNV, CDR2 YYDKDF (reference sequence). For the CDR3, the DNA is TGTGCCACCAGCAGAGATAAGGGGGCCTCCGGGGAGCTGTTTTTT. Encoded protein: CATSRDKGASGELFF.

This sequence joins TRBV19 and TRBJ2-2; the match to TRBD2 covers 15 bases. The CDR3 runs 16 residues. J gave up 7 bases and V 7 bases, and 7 bases lay outside the gene matches. The germline V gene encodes CDR1 LNHDA and CDR2 SQIVND (reference sequence). The chain's CDR3 is CASNGLAGGSNGELFF. The CDR3 DNA sequence: TGTGCCAGTAACGGACTAGCGGGAGGGTCGAACGGGGAGCTGTTTTTT.

The chain is built from TRBV27 and TRBJ2-7, with 8 bases fitting TRBD1. V was clipped by 4 bases and J by 7 bases; unmatched bases: 3. Per germline, CDR1 MNHEY and CDR2 SMNVEV (reference sequence). The CDR3 length is 12 residues. The CDR3 spells CASSSGGREQYF. DNA for the CDR3: TGTGCCAGCAGTTCAGGGGGCAGGGAGCAGTACTTC.